The entry below describes one T cell receptor beta chain. The antigen remains unidentified. These data come from a study of T cells after yellow fever vaccination. Study information: Where fractions had low cell numbers, libraries were prepared from them with the SMART-Seq v4 Ultra Low Input RNA kit.

TCR cDNA, made by 5'RACE template switching, carried an added universal primer site and UMIs. One entry per CDR3 protein results from TCRdb running MiXCR on the 5' RACE reads. Of nearly 300,000 distinct CDR3 sequences listed, 8.7% are singletons. The V and J ends lost 0 bases and 8 bases respectively, with 16 bases between them. This CDR3 is 14 amino acids long. Germline lookup yields CDR1 DFQATT and CDR2 SNEGSKA (reference sequence). Study conclusions and caveats: Contamination of FACS-sorted repertoires by abundant clonotypes from the bulk population could occur. Booster samples showed a return of most primary-vaccination clones (around 96% CD4, about 88% CD8).

The J gene is TRBJ1-2, the V gene TRBV20-1; D ambiguous. The TCR comes from a man between 18 and 35 years old who received the YFV17D yellow fever vaccine. This material consisted of CD4+ T cells sorted from PBMCs, taken 5 days after the yellow fever booster vaccination. This chain's CDR3 is CSARDLRKKGGYTF. For the CDR3, the DNA is TGCAGTGCTAGAGATCTGAGGAAGAAGGGAGGCTACACCTTC.